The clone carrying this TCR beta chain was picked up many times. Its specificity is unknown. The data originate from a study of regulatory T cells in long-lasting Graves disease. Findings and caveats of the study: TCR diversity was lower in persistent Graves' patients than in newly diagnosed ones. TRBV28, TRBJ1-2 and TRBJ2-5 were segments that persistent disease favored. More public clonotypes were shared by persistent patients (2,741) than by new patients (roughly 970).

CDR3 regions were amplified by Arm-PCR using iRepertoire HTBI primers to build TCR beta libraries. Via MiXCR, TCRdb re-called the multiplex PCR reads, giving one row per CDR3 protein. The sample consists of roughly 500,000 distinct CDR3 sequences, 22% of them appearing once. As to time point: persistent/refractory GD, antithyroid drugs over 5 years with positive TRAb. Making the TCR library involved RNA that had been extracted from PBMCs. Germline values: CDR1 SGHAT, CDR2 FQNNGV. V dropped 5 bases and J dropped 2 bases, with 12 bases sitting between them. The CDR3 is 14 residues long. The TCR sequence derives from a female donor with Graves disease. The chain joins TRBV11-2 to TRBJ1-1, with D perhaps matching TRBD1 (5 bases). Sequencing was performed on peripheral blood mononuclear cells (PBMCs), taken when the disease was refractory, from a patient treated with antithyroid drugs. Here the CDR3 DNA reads TGTGCCAGCAGCCTGAGGCGGGACAACACTGAAGCTTTCTTT. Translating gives CASSLRRDNTEAFF.